A single sample is the source of the 27 T cell receptor beta chains below, sequenced in a study of T cells expressing NK-cell markers. TCRdb processed the 5' RACE reads again and assigns one entry to each CDR3 protein, with no DNA. The sample has 140,000 to 150,000 distinct CDR3 sequences. Sequenced: blood T cells: a sorted CD56 or NKG2C T cell subset, CD4+ or CD8+ T cells, or bulk PBMC T cells (not recorded which). Receptor source: a man between 18 and 35 years old in good health.

The rearrangement joins TRBV11-1 to TRBJ2-1; TCRdb indicates TRBD1, and absent DNA this call remains unverified. This CDR3 region has 18 residues. The germline gives CDR1 SGHAT, CDR2 FQDESV (reference sequence). The CDR3 sequence: CASSFLRGRDGSYNEQFF.

The J gene is TRBJ2-2, the V gene TRBV12-3 or TRBV12-4. The CDR3 has 16 amino acids. This CDR3 is CASSLAGSGWTGELFF.

This chain joins TRBV13 and TRBJ2-7. The CDR3 is made up of 15 amino acids. Germline assignment: CDR1 PRHDT and CDR2 FYEKMQ (reference sequence). This CDR3 is CASSDRAGVTYEQYF.

The chain joins TRBV12-3 or TRBV12-4 to TRBJ2-1. This CDR3 contains 16 residues. CDR3 sequence reads: CASSLGGPSSYNEQFF.

The chain joins TRBV12-3 or TRBV12-4 to TRBJ2-7; TCRdb picks TRBD1, but there is no DNA to check that call. This CDR3 has 16 amino acids. The CDR3 protein is CASRSIPGQGRDEQYF.

The chain recombines TRBV5-1 with TRBJ2-2; there is no DNA to check the TCRdb D call of TRBD1. The V gene's germline CDR1 is SGHRS and CDR2 YFSETQ. The CDR3 contains 14 residues. Here the CDR3 reads CASRWGADTGELFF.

The chain is built from TRBV6-1 and TRBJ1-1. The germline CDR1 and CDR2 sequences are MNHNS and SASEGT. CDR3 length equals 14 residues. This CDR3 is CASTQGGLNTEAFF.

The chain couples TRBV29-1 to TRBJ2-7; TCRdb gives TRBD1 as the D gene, but with no DNA this cannot be confirmed. Germline CDR1 and CDR2: SQVTM and ANQGSEA. The CDR3 spans 12 residues. The CDR3 sequence: CSVGTGPTKQYF.

The chain recombines TRBV5-1 with TRBJ2-3; lacking DNA, the TRBD1 call made by TCRdb goes unchecked. This CDR3 is built from 14 residues. The germline V gene encodes CDR1 SGHRS and CDR2 YFSETQ. This CDR3 reads CASSLTGLTDTQYF.

The CDR3 sequence: CSARDRGSSGANVLTF. The chain has TRBV20-1 and TRBJ2-6; TCRdb designates TRBD1, a call that cannot be tested without DNA. The CDR3 is 16 residues long. Germline CDR1 and CDR2: DFQATT and SNEGSKA (reference sequence).

The chain combines TRBV6-1 with TRBJ2-1; TCRdb proposes TRBD2, but this gene call is untestable without DNA. This CDR3 is built from 16 residues. CDR1 MNHNS and CDR2 SASEGT come from the germline V gene. The CDR3 sequence is CASRISAGGPNNEQFF.

This chain links TRBV27 with TRBJ2-1. The CDR3 is 15 residues long. The germline V gene has CDR1 MNHEY and CDR2 SMNVEV (reference sequence). The CDR3 protein is CASKLLDSSYNEQFF.

V gene TRBV5-4 combines with J gene TRBJ2-2; without DNA, the TCRdb call of TRBD2 cannot be checked. The germline V gene has CDR1 SGHNT and CDR2 YYREEE (reference sequence). The length of the CDR3 is 18 residues. The CDR3 loop reads CASSLRTSGIPNTGELFF.

The chain is built from TRBV27 and TRBJ2-6; with no DNA, the TCRdb D assignment of TRBD2 cannot be verified. The CDR3 spans 15 residues. Germline V CDR1 and CDR2: MNHEY, SMNVEV (reference sequence). This CDR3 reads CASVGLVSGANVLTF.

The V gene is TRBV12-3 or TRBV12-4, the J gene TRBJ2-1; no DNA is available, so the TRBD2 call from TCRdb remains unchecked. This CDR3 region has 16 residues. This CDR3 reads CASSLQLAGGYNEQFF.

The chain uses TRBV11-3 and TRBJ2-2; the D gene TCRdb calls, TRBD1, cannot be checked with no DNA. CDR1 and CDR2 (germline): SGHNT, YENEEA. CDR3 length: 14 residues. The CDR3 here is CASRRDRNTGELFF.

The genes are TRBV27 and TRBJ2-5; TCRdb outputs TRBD2, but without DNA this stays unchecked. Germline-derived CDR1 and CDR2 are MNHEY and SMNVEV (reference sequence). The CDR3 spans 14 residues. CDR3 protein: CASSVTSGTETQYF.

CDR3 amino acids: CASSEALIPGLRANEQFF. This chain connects TRBV2 to TRBJ2-1; lacking DNA, the TRBD2 call made by TCRdb goes unchecked. From germline, CDR1 is SNHLY and CDR2 FYNNEI. The CDR3 runs 18 residues.

The J gene is TRBJ2-5, the V gene TRBV29-1; as DNA is missing, the TRBD2 call by TCRdb cannot be tested. CDR1 is SQVTM and CDR2 is ANQGSEA in the germline V gene. The CDR3 contains 15 residues. The CDR3: CSVPTSGRTQETQYF.

V gene TRBV20-1 combines with J gene TRBJ2-7; TCRdb reports TRBD1, a call that lacks DNA to check it against. CDR1 is DFQATT, CDR2 SNEGSKA, per germline (reference sequence). The CDR3 length is 18 residues. The CDR3 sequence is CSARDLIIKGQGSYEQYF.

The rearrangement links TRBV29-1 to TRBJ2-2. Germline V CDR1 and CDR2: SQVTM, ANQGSEA. This CDR3 is built from 14 residues. The CDR3 is CSVDGYGNTGELFF.

V usage is TRBV14 and J usage is TRBJ2-1; TCRdb selects TRBD2, and the lack of DNA leaves this call unchecked. Germline V gene sequence: CDR1 SGHDN, CDR2 FVKESK. This CDR3 has 16 amino acids. The chain's CDR3 is CASSQARTRSNNEQFF.

The chain links TRBV28 to TRBJ2-7; the TCRdb D gene call, TRBD1, has no DNA to confirm it. This CDR3 has 14 residues. The V gene's germline CDR1 is MDHEN and CDR2 SYDVKM. The CDR3 spells CASAPGQGAYEQYF.

The gene calls are TRBV11-2 and TRBJ2-3; TCRdb's D call of TRBD1 is untestable without DNA. Germline V gene sequence: CDR1 SGHAT, CDR2 FQNNGV. The CDR3 is 20 residues long. CDR3 loop: CASSTPGQLRNWVVTDTQYF.

V gene TRBV29-1 combines with J gene TRBJ2-1; TCRdb's D call, TRBD1, is unchecked because there is no DNA. In germline, CDR1 is SQVTM, CDR2 ANQGSEA. The CDR3 loop spans 14 amino acids. CDR3 amino acids: CSVERDRGRLEQFF.

The chain combines TRBV6-2 or TRBV6-3 with TRBJ2-5. The CDR3 consists of 11 residues. Germline CDR1 MNHEY, CDR2 SVGEGT. The CDR3 is CASSYSGTQYF.

V gene TRBV19 combines with J gene TRBJ2-1; the TCRdb call, TRBD2, lacks DNA for checking. CDR3 size: 13 residues. CDR1 is LNHDA and CDR2 is SQIVND in the germline V gene (reference sequence). The CDR3 reads CASSISLVIEQFF.